These 23 T cell receptor beta chains came from one sample sequenced in a study of blood T cell repertoires in COVID-19. Data came from immunoSEQ multiplex PCR; TCRdb stores just in-frame clones and leaves some out. The sample holds about 200,000 clones; 84% are singletons and the top ten take 5% to 6.5%. What was sequenced was peripheral blood. These receptors were collected from a woman in her 70s with active or convalescent COVID-19.

The CDR3 reads CASSTNLGQTYEQYF. CDR3 DNA: TGTGCCAGTAGTACCAACTTGGGACAGACCTACGAGCAGTACTTC. The chain combines TRBV19 with TRBJ2-7; TRBD1 agrees at 7 bases. Germline V gives CDR1 LNHDA, CDR2 SQIVND (reference sequence). The V gene end was trimmed by 4 bases and the J gene end by 2 bases; junction bases not matched to a gene: 8. The CDR3 covers 15 residues.

The chain joins TRBV23-1 to TRBJ2-3; tentatively, D is TRBD1 (6 bases). TRBV23-1 is an open reading frame, and its role is uncertain. Trimming pared 4 bases from V and 5 bases from J, leaving 22 bases between. This CDR3 region has 17 residues. The CDR3 protein is CASSPTRRPGARDTQYF. In nucleotides, the CDR3 is TGCGCCAGCAGTCCTACACGGCGGCCAGGGGCTAGAGATACGCAGTATTTT.

This chain connects TRBV7-2 to TRBJ1-2; D is unclear. V shed 2 bases and J shed 5 bases, with 6 bases lying between them. CDR1 and CDR2 (germline): SGHTA, FQGNSA. The CDR3 is 12 amino acids. In DNA form, the CDR3 reads TGTGCCAGCAGCTTAATGAGTTATGGCTACACCTTC. Encoded protein: CASSLMSYGYTF.

The chain combines TRBV7-9 with TRBJ1-4; TRBD1 matches 7 bases. This CDR3 is built from 16 residues. Germline V lookup: CDR1 SEHNR, CDR2 FQNEAQ (reference sequence). The V segment lost 5 bases and the J segment 4 bases; nucleotides outside the gene matches: 10. CDR3 bases: TGTGCCAGCAGCCCCCGGGACAGCTCGTATAATGAAAAACTGTTTTTT. Its protein product is CASSPRDSSYNEKLFF.

The genes are TRBV18 and TRBJ1-6; 9 bases are shared with TRBD1. The V segment lost 1 base and the J segment 9 bases; nucleotides outside the gene matches: 10. CDR1 and CDR2 (germline): KGHSH, LQKENI. The CDR3 spans 17 residues. The CDR3 sequence: CASSPLDRGLMASPLHF. As DNA, the CDR3 is TGTGCCAGCTCACCACTGGACAGGGGACTTATGGCTTCACCCCTCCACTTT.

The chain is built from TRBV18 and TRBJ1-3; D remains ambiguous. The CDR3 is 12 amino acids. V was clipped by 0 bases and J by 8 bases, with 5 bases between them. Germline values: CDR1 KGHSH, CDR2 LQKENI. CDR3 sequence reads: CASSPPSDTIYF. CDR3 nucleotides: TGTGCCAGCTCACCACCCTCGGACACCATATATTTT.

The rearrangement joins TRBV5-1 to TRBJ2-7, with 8 bases that match TRBD2. The CDR3 is made up of 15 amino acids. Germline V CDR1 and CDR2: SGHRS, YFSETQ. Losses at the gene ends were 0 bases for V and 7 bases for J; bases not matched to a gene: 9. As DNA, the CDR3 is TGCGCCAGCAGCTTGGCCGGGACTAGGATCGAGGAGCAGTACTTC. Residues: CASSLAGTRIEEQYF.

V gene TRBV5-4 combines with J gene TRBJ2-7; 7 bases match TRBD2. The V segment lost 0 bases and the J segment 3 bases; nucleotides outside the gene matches: 12. The CDR3 sequence is 17 residues long. The germline V gene has CDR1 SGHNT and CDR2 YYREEE (reference sequence). The CDR3 loop is CASSLGGAGRALYEQYF. The CDR3 coding sequence is TGTGCCAGCAGCTTGGGTGGGGCAGGGAGGGCCCTCTACGAGCAGTACTTC. Full variable domain (outside the CDR3, taken from reference TRBV5-4 and TRBJ2-7): ETGVTQSPTHLIKTRGQQVTLRCSSQSGHNTVSWYQQALGQGPQFIFQYYREEENGRGNFPPRFSGLQFPNYSSELNVNALELDDSALYLCASSLGGAGRALYEQYFGPGTRLTVT.

The V and J genes are TRBV15 and TRBJ2-1; 11 nucleotides line up with TRBD2. The CDR3 is 15 residues long. Germline loops: CDR1 LNHNV, CDR2 YYDKDF (reference sequence). The trim removed 5 bases at V and 8 bases at J, leaving 8 bases unmatched. The CDR3 is CATSSTSGSFHEQFF. CDR3 DNA sequence: TGTGCCACCAGCTCTACTAGCGGGAGTTTCCATGAGCAGTTCTTC.

The J gene is TRBJ2-1, the V gene TRBV10-3, with 10 bases matching TRBD2. Germline CDR1 is ENHRY and CDR2 is SYGVKD. The V gene end was trimmed by 4 bases and the J gene end by 9 bases; junction bases not matched to a gene: 12. This CDR3 is 16 amino acids long. For the CDR3, the DNA is TGTGCCATCAGTGCGAGTAGCGGGAGGACTCCCCCTGAGCAGTTCTTC. Protein: CAISASSGRTPPEQFF.

This chain uses TRBV28 with TRBJ2-5; perhaps TRBD1 as D (6 bases). Between the trimmed V and J ends, which lost 6 bases and 2 bases, there was a span of 16 bases. CDR1 MDHEN and CDR2 SYDVKM come from the germline V gene. This CDR3 has 15 residues. DNA of the CDR3: TGTGCCAGCAGCCAGGACAGTTTCATACAAGAGACCCAGTACTTC. Its translation is CASSQDSFIQETQYF.

This chain joins TRBV7-3 and TRBJ2-3; TRBD2 might be the D (6 bases). The CDR3 consists of 15 residues. V was shortened by 5 bases and J by 1 base, with 13 bases between the two germline ends. The germline V gene has CDR1 SGHTA and CDR2 FQGTGA. The CDR3 nucleotides are TGTGCCAGCAGCCCCACAGCGGGTCGCACAGATACGCAGTATTTT. Protein product: CASSPTAGRTDTQYF.

CDR3 bases: TGTGCCAGCAGCGTACGAGGGAGTGTATCCGGGGAGCTGTTTTTT. Protein sequence: CASSVRGSVSGELFF. V gene TRBV9 combines with J gene TRBJ2-2, with D perhaps TRBD2 (5 bases). This CDR3 spans 15 amino acids. V lost 1 base and J lost 6, with 13 bases in between. CDR1 and CDR2 (germline): SGDLS, YYNGEE. The full variable domain, rest sourced from reference TRBV9 and TRBJ2-2, is DSGVTQTPKHLITATGQRVTLRCSPRSGDLSVYWYQQSLDQGLQFLIQYYNGEERAKGNILERFSAQQFPDLHSELNLSSLELGDSALYFCASSVRGSVSGELFFGEGSRLTVL.

V usage is TRBV19 and J usage is TRBJ1-2; D remains ambiguous. Germline loops: CDR1 LNHDA, CDR2 SQIVND (reference sequence). V lost 6 bases, J lost 8 bases, and 19 bases lay in between. CDR3 length: 14 residues. CDR3 DNA sequence: TGTGCCAGTAGCAACACCGGGGTCCTTGGGGGCTACACCTTC. Protein product: CASSNTGVLGGYTF.

This chain uses TRBV4-1 with TRBJ2-1, with D possibly matching TRBD2 (6 bases). Germline V gene sequence: CDR1 MGHRA, CDR2 YSYEKL. The CDR3 is 16 amino acids. V was cut by 0 bases and J by 5 bases, with 14 bases left in between. CDR3 loop: CASSQERGGVNNEQFF. The CDR3 nucleotides read TGCGCCAGCAGCCAAGAACGGGGCGGGGTCAACAATGAGCAGTTCTTC.

The CDR3 bases are TGTGCCTGGAGTGCCCTCTACGAGCAGTACTTC. This encodes CAWSALYEQYF. V and J are TRBV30 and TRBJ2-7; D ambiguous. This CDR3 is 11 amino acids long. Germline loops: CDR1 GTSNPN, CDR2 SVGIG (reference sequence). Trimming left V 1 base short and J 3 bases short, with 4 bases between.

The V call is TRBV2, the J call TRBJ1-4, with D possibly matching TRBD1 (6 bases). The germline CDR1 and CDR2 sequences are SNHLY and FYNNEI. V lost 7 bases and J 5 bases, leaving 23 bases between the germline ends. The CDR3 consists of 17 residues. The CDR3 DNA reads TGTGCCAGCACCGTTAACCCGGGGGGGGCCTTGAATGAAAAACTGTTTTTT. Translating it yields CASTVNPGGALNEKLFF.

The gene calls are TRBV28 and TRBJ1-1; TRBD1 might be the D (6 bases). Trimming cost V 2 bases and J 10 bases, with 17 bases left between them. Germline V gene data show CDR1 as MDHEN and CDR2 as SYDVKM. The CDR3 sequence is 14 residues long. This CDR3 is CASSLGNRVAAAFF. The CDR3 DNA follows: TGTGCCAGCAGTTTAGGGAACAGGGTTGCCGCAGCTTTCTTT.

This sequence joins TRBV9 and TRBJ1-1; 7 bases are shared with TRBD1. Germline loops: CDR1 SGDLS, CDR2 YYNGEE. V lost 1 base, J lost 2 bases, and 8 bases stayed unmatched. The length of the CDR3 is 16 residues. Here the CDR3 DNA reads TGTGCCAGCAGCGTATCCCCCACAGGGGAAAACACTGAAGCTTTCTTT. This sequence encodes CASSVSPTGENTEAFF.

The CDR3 here is CASSLPPPRVAGLYEQYF. The DNA for the CDR3 is TGTGCCAGCAGCTTACCCCCTCCTCGAGTAGCGGGACTCTACGAGCAGTACTTC. This chain links TRBV7-8 with TRBJ2-7; 8 bases are a match to TRBD2. The length of the CDR3 is 18 residues. V trimming: 2 bases; J trimming: 3 bases; junction bases outside the gene matches: 15. The germline V gene encodes CDR1 SGHVS and CDR2 FQNEAQ.

The genes are TRBV5-1 and TRBJ2-3; D is unresolved. The CDR3 contains 14 residues. From germline, CDR1 is SGHRS and CDR2 YFSETQ. V was pared by 4 bases and J by 2 bases, with 11 bases between. CDR3 sequence reads: CASSDGDLTDTQYF. In nucleotides, the CDR3 is TGCGCCAGCAGCGACGGAGATCTCACAGATACGCAGTATTTT.

The chain uses TRBV7-2 and TRBJ1-4; D is uncertain. Per the germline V gene, CDR1 is SGHTA and CDR2 is FQGNSA. With 2 bases removed from V and 3 bases from J, the gap between germline ends came to 13 bases. This CDR3 contains 16 residues. This chain's CDR3 is CASSLMREAANEKLFF. The CDR3 DNA follows: TGTGCCAGCAGCTTAATGCGCGAGGCGGCTAATGAAAAACTGTTTTTT. Full variable domain (remainder filled in from reference TRBV7-2 and TRBJ1-4): GAGVSQSPSNKVTEKGKDVELRCDPISGHTALYWYRQSLGQGLEFLIYFQGNSAPDKSGLPSDRFSAERTGGSVSTLTIQRTQQEDSAVYLCASSLMREAANEKLFFGSGTQLSVL.

This clone appeared once. The junction differs from germline at one of its ends, possibly a read error. The chain carries TRBV2 and TRBJ1-4; D is unresolved. The CDR3 has 14 residues. The germline V gene encodes CDR1 SNHLY and CDR2 FYNNEI. In DNA, the CDR3 is TGTGCCAGCAGGGAAGGCAGGCAGAATGAAAAACTGTTTTTT. Amino acid sequence: CASREGRQNEKLFF. The whole variable domain, filled in from reference TRBV2 and TRBJ1-4, reads EPEVTQTPSHQVTQMGQEVILRCVPISNHLYFYWYRQILGQKVEFLVSFYNNEISEKSEIFDDQFSVERPDGSNFTLKIRSTKLEDSAMYFCASREGRQNEKLFFGSGTQLSVL.